This T cell receptor beta chain was obtained from a study of shared clonotypes between healthy human individuals. Study summary: Donors had three CD4 naive, three CD4 memory, two CD8 naive and one CD8 memory plate apiece. Overall study results and limits: Naive CD4 clonotype sharing across a few donors was around 5%.

In replicate PCRs of sorted subsets, around 0.2 ug DNA, roughly 31,000 T cell genomes, was used. Data came from immunoSEQ multiplex PCR; TCRdb stores just in-frame clones and leaves some out. Of 2,100,000 or so clones in the sample, 90% to 96% are singletons; the top ten hold 0.13%. This clone has just one count. Antigen specificity is unknown. The source material was naive CD4+ T cells sorted from blood. As to subset: CD45RA+ positively selected. The receptor's source is a man younger than 35 in good health.

The CDR3 reads CASSLSPAKNIQYF. For the CDR3, the DNA is TGTGCCAGCAGCTTAAGCCCGGCCAAAAACATTCAGTACTTC. The V and J genes are TRBV7-2 and TRBJ2-4, with unresolved D. CDR3 size: 14 residues. V dropped 2 bases and J dropped 1 base, with 6 bases sitting between them. Germline V gene sequence: CDR1 SGHTA, CDR2 FQGNSA.